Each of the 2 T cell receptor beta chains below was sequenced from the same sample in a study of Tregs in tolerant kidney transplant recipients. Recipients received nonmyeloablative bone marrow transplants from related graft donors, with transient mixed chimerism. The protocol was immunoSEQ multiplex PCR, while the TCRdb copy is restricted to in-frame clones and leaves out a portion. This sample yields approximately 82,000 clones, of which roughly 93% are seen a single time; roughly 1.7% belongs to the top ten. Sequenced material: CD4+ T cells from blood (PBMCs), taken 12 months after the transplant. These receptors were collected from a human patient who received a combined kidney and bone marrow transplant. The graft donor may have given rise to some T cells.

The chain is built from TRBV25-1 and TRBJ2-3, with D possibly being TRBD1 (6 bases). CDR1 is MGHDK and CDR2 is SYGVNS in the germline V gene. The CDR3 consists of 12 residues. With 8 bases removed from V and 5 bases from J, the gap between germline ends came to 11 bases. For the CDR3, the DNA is TGTGCCAGCGCCGGACAGTTAGATACGCAGTATTTT. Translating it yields CASAGQLDTQYF.

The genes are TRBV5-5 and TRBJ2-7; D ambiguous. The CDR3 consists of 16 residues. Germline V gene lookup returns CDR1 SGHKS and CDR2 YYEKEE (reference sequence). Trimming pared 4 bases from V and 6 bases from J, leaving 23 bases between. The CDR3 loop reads CASSTDLLHPLSEQYF. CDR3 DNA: TGTGCCAGCAGCACAGATTTACTCCACCCCCTCTCCGAGCAGTACTTC.